The rows below give T cell receptor beta chains drawn from one sample of a study of blood T cell repertoires in COVID-19. Only in-frame clones appear in the TCRdb table, and some are missing; sequencing was by immunoSEQ multiplex PCR. The repertoire holds about 100,000 clones, with approximately 80% as singletons. What was sequenced was peripheral blood. These receptors were obtained from a man between 65 and 85 years old with active or convalescent COVID-19. The CDR3 runs from the conserved cysteine through the conserved F or W. The order of the fields is D gene, J gene, V gene, clone size, CDR3 protein, CDR3 DNA. A D gene is named only where the DNA matches it firmly. Clone size is stated in some rows and not others, as once, few, many or a class when expanded.

>NA|TRBJ1-5|TRBV27|NA
CASSLFARNNQPQHF
TGTGCCAGCAGTTTATTTGCGAGGAACAATCAGCCCCAGCATTTT
>NA|TRBJ2-5|TRBV7-9|NA
CASSAGYQETQYF
TGTGCCAGCAGCGCCGGGTACCAAGAGACCCAGTACTTC
>TRBD1|TRBJ1-6|TRBV27|NA
CASSSQGARSPLHF
TGTGCCAGCAGTTCTCAGGGGGCTCGTTCACCCCTCCACTTT
>NA|TRBJ2-2|TRBV19|NA
CASSILHTGELFF
TGTGCCAGTAGTATCCTCCACACCGGGGAGCTGTTTTTT
>TRBD2|TRBJ2-1|TRBV30|NA
CAWRVVAGGREQFF
TGTGCCTGGAGAGTAGTAGCGGGAGGCAGGGAGCAGTTCTTC
>NA|TRBJ1-1|TRBV6-5|NA
CASSYLRSSEAFF
TGTGCCAGCAGTTACTTACGCTCCAGTGAAGCTTTCTTT
>TRBD2|TRBJ2-1|TRBV19|NA
CASSTLRTSGVYNEQFF
TGTGCCAGTAGTACACTAAGGACTAGCGGGGTTTACAATGAGCAGTTCTTC
>NA|TRBJ1-1|TRBV4-3|NA
CASSQEVEREAFF
TGCGCCAGCAGCCAAGAAGTTGAGAGGGAAGCTTTCTTT
>TRBD1|TRBJ1-6|TRBV30|NA
CAWSTFRPGTGFDFNSPLHF
TGTGCCTGGAGTACTTTCCGACCCGGGACAGGGTTTGACTTTAATTCACCCCTCCACTTT
>NA|TRBJ2-1|TRBV7-2|NA
CASSSLQGHEQFF
TGTGCCAGCAGCTCGCTACAGGGCCATGAGCAGTTCTTC
>NA|TRBJ2-7|TRBV27|NA
CASSKDWSSYEQYF
TGTGCCAGCAGCAAGGACTGGAGCTCCTACGAGCAGTACTTC
>NA|TRBJ1-5|TRBV10-2|NA
CASSENGLSFNQPQHF
TGCGCCAGCAGTGAGAACGGACTGAGTTTCAATCAGCCCCAGCATTTT
>NA|TRBJ1-2|TRBV11-2|NA
CASSLMQGLGYTF
TGTGCCAGCAGCTTAATGCAGGGGCTTGGCTACACCTTC
>NA|TRBJ2-6|TRBV12-5|NA
CASGLVARAGANVLTF
TGTGCTAGTGGTTTGGTCGCCAGGGCTGGGGCCAACGTCCTGACTTTC
>NA|TRBJ1-6|TRBV13|NA
CASTETTGSRSSPLHF
TGTGCCAGCACCGAAACTACCGGCAGTAGGAGTTCACCCCTCCACTTT
>NA|TRBJ1-1|TRBV7-9|NA
CASSRTLSQANTEAFF
TGTGCCAGCAGCCGAACCCTCAGCCAGGCGAACACTGAAGCTTTCTTT
>NA|TRBJ2-7|TRBV6-5|NA
CASSYLGQGEQYF
TGTGCCAGCAGTTACTTGGGACAAGGAGAGCAGTACTTC
>NA|TRBJ1-1|TRBV28|NA
CASSSQNTEAFF
TGTGCCAGCAGTTCCCAAAACACTGAAGCTTTCTTT
>NA|TRBJ1-1|TRBV10-3|NA
CAIKGRVTEAFF
TGTGCCATCAAGGGGCGCGTCACTGAAGCTTTCTTT
>TRBD2|TRBJ2-1|TRBV2|NA
CASRVKTSGSFNEQFF
TGTGCCAGCAGAGTAAAGACTAGCGGGAGTTTCAATGAGCAGTTCTTC
>TRBD2|TRBJ2-2|TRBV18|NA
CASSLLLAGASITGELFF
TGTGCCAGCTCACTGTTACTAGCGGGGGCCTCGATCACCGGGGAGCTGTTTTTT
>TRBD2|TRBJ2-5|TRBV24-1|NA
CATSEGGMGETQYF
TGTGCCACCAGCGAGGGAGGGATGGGAGAGACCCAGTACTTC
>NA|TRBJ2-7|TRBV6-1|medium-sized
CASSEAQGSYEQYF
TGTGCCAGCAGTGAAGCGCAGGGGTCCTACGAGCAGTACTTC
>NA|TRBJ1-1|TRBV29-1|few
CSVASAGGANPRAFF
TGCAGCGTTGCTTCGGCGGGGGGCGCCAATCCACGGGCTTTCTTT
>TRBD2|TRBJ2-1|TRBV7-9|NA
CASDRLAGDKQFF
TGTGCCAGCGACCGACTAGCGGGAGACAAGCAGTTCTTC
>TRBD1|TRBJ2-7|TRBV10-3|NA
CAISLGGQGANEQYF
TGTGCCATCAGTCTGGGGGGACAGGGGGCAAACGAGCAGTACTTC
>TRBD2|TRBJ2-7|TRBV6-5|NA
CASRRLAGDGSEQYF
TGTGCCAGCAGGAGACTAGCGGGGGATGGGTCCGAGCAGTACTTC
>NA|TRBJ2-5|TRBV5-1|NA
CASSEGRGSETQYF
TGCGCCAGCAGCGAGGGCCGAGGCAGCGAGACCCAGTACTTC
>NA|TRBJ1-2|TRBV9|NA
CASSVSDGGGTNYGYTF
TGTGCCAGCAGCGTATCCGACGGGGGGGGAACTAACTATGGCTACACCTTC
>NA|TRBJ2-3|TRBV18|few
CASSPSGGSDTQYF
TGTGCCAGCTCACCATCTGGAGGGTCCGATACGCAGTATTTT
>NA|TRBJ2-2|TRBV12-3/TRBV12-4|NA
CASGGANTGELFF
TGTGCAAGTGGAGGAGCGAACACCGGGGAGCTGTTTTTT
>NA|TRBJ2-2|TRBV10-3|few
CAISELQGIGELFF
TGTGCCATCAGTGAGTTGCAGGGAATCGGGGAGCTGTTTTTT
>NA|TRBJ1-6|TRBV11-2|NA
CASSPPGGSPLHF
TGTGCCAGCAGCCCCCCCGGGGGATCACCCCTCCACTTT